This TCR beta chain came from a study of blood T cell repertoires in COVID-19. Study-level information: The study drew acute and convalescent COVID-19 samples from the United States, Italy and Spain.

Trimming cost V 2 bases and J 1 base; bases outside gene matches: 3. CDR1 and CDR2 from the germline V gene are SNHLY and FYNNEI. The CDR3 sequence is 15 residues long. As processed by the authors: By means of reference gene primer amplification, nucleated cell counts were estimated. Clones were sequenced by immunoSEQ multiplex PCR, and TCRdb holds only the in-frame ones, with some missing. From that table come the V and J calls and clone size; the DNA was used to work out D and trimming. The sample shows 30,000 to 35,000 clones, around 84% of them seen only once. This clone appeared a single time. The sequenced sample was peripheral blood. The rearrangement joins TRBV2 to TRBJ2-7; 9 positions match TRBD1. The sequence was obtained from a human donor with acute or convalescent COVID-19. The donor label of this sample is uncertain. CDR3 in amino acids: CASSEQGQGSYEQYF. In DNA, the CDR3 is TGTGCCAGCAGTGAACAGGGACAGGGATCCTACGAGCAGTACTTC. Together with reference TRBV2 and TRBJ2-7, the CDR3 gives the full variable domain: EPEVTQTPSHQVTQMGQEVILRCVPISNHLYFYWYRQILGQKVEFLVSFYNNEISEKSEIFDDQFSVERPDGSNFTLKIRSTKLEDSAMYFCASSEQGQGSYEQYFGPGTRLTVT.